The 13 T cell receptor beta chains below were found in one sample sequenced in a study of blood T cells in healthy people across ages. A second PCR of 7 to 11 cycles used a sample-barcoded 5' primer and a J-beta primer mix. TCRdb redid the calling of the 5' RACE reads with MiXCR, one entry per CDR3 protein. The data contain 630,000 or so distinct CDR3 sequences, approximately 30% of them singletons. Sequences were obtained from blood. These receptors were obtained from a woman of 80 years or more in good health.

The table lists this clonotype with a few counts. The chain carries TRBV20-1 and TRBJ2-5; TRBD2 matches 8 bases. The CDR3 contains 16 residues. V lost 0 bases to trimming and J lost 11 bases; unmatched junction nucleotides: 17. CDR1 is DFQATT, CDR2 SNEGSKA, per germline (reference sequence). CDR3 coding DNA: TGCAGTGCTAGAGATATCGGGGGGGGCCTGGACAATGGGCAGTACTTC. Residues: CSARDIGGGLDNGQYF.

This chain uses TRBV21-1 with TRBJ1-2. TRBV21-1 is a known pseudogene. The CDR3 contains 14 residues. CDR3 coding DNA: TGTGCCAGCAGCAAAGTGAACTACCAGTATGGCTACACCTTC. Translated: CASSKVNYQYGYTF.

Ten or more counts support this clonotype. This chain connects TRBV5-5 to TRBJ2-1; D may be TRBD1 (5 bases). Trimming removed 5 bases from V and 4 bases from J, with 13 bases in between. Germline CDR1 is SGHKS and CDR2 is YYEKEE (reference sequence). CDR3 length: 14 amino acids. The CDR3 reads CASSTRPGYNEQFF. In DNA, the CDR3 is TGTGCCAGCAGTACTCGGCCAGGGTACAATGAGCAGTTCTTC.

The rearrangement joins TRBV5-1 to TRBJ2-1, with a tentative D call TRBD2 (5 bases). Trimming stripped 2 bases from V and 11 bases from J, with 20 bases between. The V gene's germline CDR1 is SGHRS and CDR2 YFSETQ. CDR3 length equals 15 residues. The CDR3 protein is CASSLGVAGAEKQFF. The CDR3 nucleotides read TGCGCCAGCAGCTTAGGTGTTGCTGGAGCGGAAAAGCAGTTCTTC.

Comment on this clonotype: One base separates it from a far larger clone, so it is likely a read error. The V gene is TRBV5-6, the J gene TRBJ1-1; D is ambiguous. CDR1 and CDR2 (germline): SGHDT, YYEEEE. The CDR3 is 13 residues long. The CDR3 reads CASSLVENTEAYF. The CDR3 nucleotides read TGTGCCAGCAGCTTGGTAGAAAACACTGAAGCTTACTTT.

This clonotype was recorded many times. The V call is TRBV7-6, the J call TRBJ2-7; 8 bases match TRBD1. CDR1 is SGHVS and CDR2 is FNYEAQ in the germline V gene. The CDR3 contains 16 residues. The J segment lost 3 bases and the V segment lost 5 bases, leaving 12 bases of the junction unmatched. The CDR3, as DNA: TGTGCCAGCAGCCCAGCCCCGAGGACAGGGAGCTACGAGCAGTACTTC. Its translation is CASSPAPRTGSYEQYF.

A note on this clonotype: Possible read error: a much larger clone is one base away. The rearrangement uses TRBV6-2 or TRBV6-3 and TRBJ2-5; D is perhaps TRBD2 (6 bases). Germline V gene data show CDR1 as MNHEY and CDR2 as SVGEGT. This CDR3 is 15 amino acids long. V lost 6 bases and J 11 bases, leaving 25 bases between the germline ends. CDR3 loop: CASRPTGTRHNEQYF. The CDR3 nucleotides read TGTGCCAGCAGACCGACCGGGACTCGCCACAATGAGCAGTACTTC.

This clonotype was seen ten or more times. The chain carries TRBV20-1 and TRBJ2-7; either TRBD1 or TRBD2 may supply D (5 bases each). V was clipped by 0 bases and J by 4 bases, with 13 bases between them. The germline V gene encodes CDR1 DFQATT and CDR2 SNEGSKA (reference sequence). The CDR3 is made up of 14 amino acids. CDR3 coding DNA: TGCAGTGCTAGAGACAGGGACCCCCCATACGAGCAGTACTTC. Protein: CSARDRDPPYEQYF.

This clonotype was counted a few times. J is TRBJ1-1 and V is TRBV11-1, with D perhaps matching TRBD1 (5 bases). Germline CDR1 and CDR2: SGHAT and FQDESV (reference sequence). The CDR3 has 18 residues. V gave up 1 base and J gave up 3 bases, with 21 bases separating them. CDR3 loop: CASSLGDSGGIGDTEAFF. The CDR3 DNA is TGTGCCAGCAGCTTAGGTGACAGCGGGGGAATAGGGGACACTGAAGCTTTCTTT.

Details on this clonotype: At one boundary the junction diverges from the germline segment, which might be a read error. The genes are TRBV6-1 and TRBJ1-2, with D perhaps TRBD1 (5 bases). This CDR3 comprises 13 residues. Germline V gives CDR1 MNHNS, CDR2 SASEGT. CDR3 nucleotides: TGTACCAGCAGTGAAGCAGGGAACTATGGCTACACCTTC. Translation: CTSSEAGNYGYTF.

This clonotype occurred many times. V is TRBV9 and J is TRBJ2-5; D may be TRBD2 (5 bases). Germline V gene lookup returns CDR1 SGDLS and CDR2 YYNGEE. The CDR3 is 15 amino acids. V lost 0 bases to trimming and J lost 5 bases, with 14 bases between them. Written as DNA, the CDR3 is TGTGCCAGCAGCGTAGACGGTCTAGCAGGTGAGACCCAGTACTTC. This gives the protein CASSVDGLAGETQYF.

This chain connects TRBV5-6 to TRBJ2-7; D ambiguous. This CDR3 is 16 amino acids long. The V gene's germline CDR1 is SGHDT and CDR2 YYEEEE. With 5 bases removed from V and 1 base from J, the gap between germline ends came to 19 bases. CDR3 loop: CASSFRLVGGSYEQYF. As DNA, the CDR3 is TGTGCCAGCAGTTTTCGACTGGTGGGTGGATCCTACGAGCAGTACTTC.

Regarding this clonotype: A much larger clone lies a single base off, so this may be a read error. The chain uses TRBV12-3 or TRBV12-4 and TRBJ2-3; D unresolved. V lost 6 bases and J lost 5, with 12 bases in between. This CDR3 is built from 13 residues. The CDR3 region is CASSPSVQDTQYF. CDR3 DNA sequence: TGTGCCAGCAGCCCCTCCGTTCAAGATACGCAGTATTTT.